One and the same sample provided the 21 T cell receptor beta chains below, sequenced in a study of T cell repertoires in cytomegalovirus infection. In TCRdb, the reads were re-called with MiXCR into one record per CDR3 protein. This repertoire shows 650,000 to 900,000 distinct CDR3 sequences, over 25% found once; its top ten account for roughly 12%. Antigens for these TCRs are unknown. The sample in question was cultured CD8+ T cells from PBMCs, obtained from culture after CMV antigen stimulation. The receptor set was obtained from a human donor in good health (CMV status not recorded). Some clones in this sample may be carry-over from other donors' samples.

This chain uses TRBV9 with TRBJ2-5, with TRBD2 matching 16 bases. Germline CDR1 and CDR2: SGDLS and YYNGEE. V dropped 3 bases and J dropped 7; count of bases not matched to a gene: 6. The CDR3 length is 16 residues. This CDR3 is CASSGGTSGGAVTQYF. Written as DNA, the CDR3 is TGTGCCAGCAGCGGGGGGACTAGCGGGGGGGCCGTGACCCAGTACTTC.

There are a few counts of this clonotype. The chain recombines TRBV7-6 with TRBJ1-4; no reliable D call. Trimming left V 4 bases short and J 0 bases short, with 9 bases between. The germline CDR1 and CDR2 sequences are SGHVS and FNYEAQ. The CDR3 loop spans 15 amino acids. The CDR3 loop reads CASSSRVATNEKLFF. The DNA for the CDR3 is TGTGCCAGCAGCTCAAGGGTAGCAACTAATGAAAAACTGTTTTTT.

This clonotype came up a few times. The V and J genes are TRBV12-3 or TRBV12-4 and TRBJ2-1, with 9 bases that match TRBD2. J gave up 5 bases and V 0 bases, and 2 bases lay outside the gene matches. There are 15 residues in the CDR3. CDR3 sequence (DNA): TGTGCCAGCAGTTTAGCCGGGACTAGCAACAATGAGCAGTTCTTC. It encodes CASSLAGTSNNEQFF.

This rearrangement joins TRBV4-3 to TRBJ2-1; no definite D call. Germline V gene data show CDR1 as LGHNA and CDR2 as YSLEER. V was trimmed by 2 bases and J by 9 bases, leaving 11 bases between them. CDR3 length: 13 amino acids. CDR3 amino acids: CASSQSLPSEQFF. The DNA for the CDR3 is TGCGCCAGCAGCCAATCATTGCCTTCTGAGCAGTTCTTC.

The chain uses TRBV15 and TRBJ2-7; 9 positions match TRBD1. This CDR3 contains 15 residues. Germline CDR1 LNHNV, CDR2 YYDKDF (reference sequence). With 5 bases clipped from V and 3 bases from J, the junction kept 8 bases outside the gene matches. In DNA form, the CDR3 reads TGTGCCACCAGCTTTTCCGGGACAGGGAGCTACGAGCAGTACTTC. It encodes CATSFSGTGSYEQYF.

The rearrangement uses TRBV28 and TRBJ2-1, with D possibly being TRBD1 (5 bases). V was pared by 1 base and J by 4 bases, with 17 bases between. This CDR3 contains 17 residues. Germline V gene data show CDR1 as MDHEN and CDR2 as SYDVKM. The DNA for the CDR3 is TGTGCCAGCAGTTTATACCCCAAGGGGCTCCAATACAATGAGCAGTTCTTC. It translates to CASSLYPKGLQYNEQFF. The whole variable domain, remainder taken from reference TRBV28 and TRBJ2-1, is DVKVTQSSRYLVKRTGEKVFLECVQDMDHENMFWYRQDPGLGLRLIYFSYDVKMKEKGDIPEGYSVSREKKERFSLILESASTNQTSMYLCASSLYPKGLQYNEQFFGPGTRLTVL.

The chain links TRBV19 to TRBJ2-1; TRBD1 aligns across 9 bases. Germline loops: CDR1 LNHDA, CDR2 SQIVND (reference sequence). The CDR3 sequence is 15 residues long. J gave up 3 bases and V 7 bases, and 7 bases lay outside the gene matches. This CDR3 reads CASTLGQGGYNEQFF. The CDR3 nucleotides are TGTGCCAGTACTCTGGGACAGGGAGGCTACAATGAGCAGTTCTTC.

This clonotype came up a few times. The gene calls are TRBV7-6 and TRBJ2-1; 11 bases fit TRBD1. The V and J ends lost 5 bases and 3 bases, in that order; junction bases with no gene match: 3. In germline, CDR1 is SGHVS, CDR2 FNYEAQ. The CDR3 loop spans 15 amino acids. Here the CDR3 DNA reads TGTGCCAGCAGCAGGACAGGGGGCAACTACAATGAGCAGTTCTTC. Encoded protein: CASSRTGGNYNEQFF.

The CDR3 is CASSPRGGFRETQYF. CDR3 sequence (DNA): TGTGCCAGTAGTCCCCGAGGGGGTTTCCGCGAGACCCAGTACTTC. The chain combines TRBV19 with TRBJ2-5, with D perhaps matching TRBD1 (6 bases). The V end was cut by 5 bases, the J end by 5 bases, with 18 bases between. The germline CDR1 and CDR2 sequences are LNHDA and SQIVND (reference sequence). The CDR3 contains 15 residues.

V is TRBV12-3 or TRBV12-4 and J is TRBJ2-7; D might be TRBD1 or TRBD2, each matching 6 bases. The CDR3 is 15 residues long. With 5 bases removed from V and 3 bases from J, the gap between germline ends came to 17 bases. The CDR3 here is CASSPRDKVVYEQYF. CDR3 DNA sequence: TGTGCCAGCAGTCCGCGGGACAAGGTCGTCTACGAGCAGTACTTC.

The chain employs TRBV7-4 and TRBJ1-4; 10 bases match TRBD1. CDR1 and CDR2 (germline): SGHVT, SQSDAQ. This CDR3 is 16 amino acids long. J was trimmed by 7 bases and V by 5 bases; bases with no gene match: 10. This CDR3 is CASSQNEGQGSEKLFF. The CDR3, as DNA: TGTGCCAGCAGCCAGAACGAGGGACAGGGGAGTGAAAAACTGTTTTTT.

The chain joins TRBV19 to TRBJ2-3, with D maybe TRBD1 (6 bases). The CDR3 is made up of 13 amino acids. V lost 10 bases and J lost 2, with 13 bases in between. The germline gives CDR1 LNHDA, CDR2 SQIVND (reference sequence). CDR3 coding DNA: TGTGCCATCGCCCGGGACAACACAGATACGCAGTATTTT. Translated, it gives CAIARDNTDTQYF.

This chain connects TRBV7-6 to TRBJ2-3; 7 bases fit TRBD2. CDR3 size: 16 residues. Germline V lookup: CDR1 SGHVS, CDR2 FNYEAQ. Trimming removed 4 bases from V and 2 bases from J; junction bases left unmatched: 9. In DNA form, the CDR3 reads TGTGCCAGCAGCTCCATAAGCGGGACGACCACAGATACGCAGTATTTT. Translation gives CASSSISGTTTDTQYF. Full variable domain (remainder filled in from reference TRBV7-6 and TRBJ2-3): GAGVSQSPRYKVTKRGQDVALRCDPISGHVSLYWYRQALGQGPEFLTYFNYEAQQDKSGLPNDRFSAERPEGSISTLTIQRTEQRDSAMYRCASSSISGTTTDTQYFGPGTRLTVL.

The chain links TRBV6-5 to TRBJ1-5, with D possibly being TRBD1 (6 bases). Germline lookup yields CDR1 MNHEY and CDR2 SVGAGI. Trimming took 8 bases from V and 0 from J, leaving 8 bases between them. CDR3 size: 13 residues. CDR3 region: CASGTNSNQPQHF. The CDR3 nucleotides read TGTGCCAGCGGGACAAATAGCAATCAGCCCCAGCATTTT.

This sequence joins TRBV14 and TRBJ1-2, with D unresolved. Per the germline V gene, CDR1 is SGHDN and CDR2 is FVKESK. Trimming left V 3 bases short and J 6 bases short, with 14 bases between. CDR3 length: 14 amino acids. Here the CDR3 reads CASSQKPLSHGYTF. CDR3 nucleotide sequence: TGTGCCAGCAGCCAGAAGCCGCTATCTCATGGCTACACCTTC.

V gene TRBV12-3 or TRBV12-4 combines with J gene TRBJ1-2; 7 bases are shared with TRBD1. The CDR3 totals 14 residues. Trimming at V came to 5 bases and at J to 2 bases, leaving 5 bases not matched to a gene. Written as DNA, the CDR3 is TGTGCCAGCAGTCCGTCACAGGGGAACTATGGCTACACCTTC. Its translation is CASSPSQGNYGYTF.

The rearrangement links TRBV4-1 to TRBJ2-5; D possibly uses TRBD1 or TRBD2 (6 bases each). With 4 bases removed from V and 1 base from J, the gap between germline ends came to 28 bases. Germline V gene sequence: CDR1 MGHRA, CDR2 YSYEKL. CDR3 length: 20 residues. The CDR3 DNA sequence: TGCGCCAGCAGCCCACCCCCGGGGGCACCCCAGTTGGGTGTCCAAGAGACCCAGTACTTC. Translated, it gives CASSPPPGAPQLGVQETQYF.

The chain is built from TRBV19 and TRBJ1-4, with D possibly matching TRBD1 (6 bases). The ends were cut back, 9 bases at V and 6 bases at J, with 11 bases in the middle. Germline V lookup: CDR1 LNHDA, CDR2 SQIVND (reference sequence). The CDR3 is 12 residues long. The CDR3 coding sequence is TGTGCCAGCGGGGGCCCGTATGAAAAACTGTTTTTT. Protein product: CASGGPYEKLFF. The entire variable domain, with the rest obtained from reference TRBV19 and TRBJ1-4, is as follows: DGGITQSPKYLFRKEGQNVTLSCEQNLNHDAMYWYRQDPGQGLRLIYYSQIVNDFQKGDIAEGYSVSREKKESFPLTVTSAQKNPTAFYLCASGGPYEKLFFGSGTQLSVL.

The chain recombines TRBV29-1 with TRBJ1-2; tentatively, D is TRBD1 (5 bases). The ends were cut back, 4 bases at V and 4 bases at J, with 10 bases in the middle. This CDR3 comprises 12 residues. Germline CDR1 SQVTM, CDR2 ANQGSEA. The CDR3 nucleotides are TGCAGCGTTGTTGGGGGGATCTATGGCTACACCTTC. Its translation: CSVVGGIYGYTF. Using reference TRBV29-1 and TRBJ1-2 for the parts outside the CDR3, the full variable domain is SAVISQKPSRDICQRGTSLTIQCQVDSQVTMMFWYRQQPGQSLTLIATANQGSEATYESGFVIDKFPISRPNLTFSTLTVSNMSPEDSSIYLCSVVGGIYGYTFGSGTRLTVV.

A single count supports this clonotype. For the CDR3, the DNA is TGCAGCGTCCCAGGGGGGAGCACAGATACGCAGTATTTT. Translation gives CSVPGGSTDTQYF. The chain recombines TRBV29-1 with TRBJ2-3; a possible D gene is TRBD1 (7 bases). V was cut by 6 bases and J by 0 bases, with 10 bases left in between. The CDR3 totals 13 residues. Germline-derived CDR1 and CDR2 are SQVTM and ANQGSEA.

This sequence joins TRBV27 and TRBJ1-1, with 7 bases identical to TRBD1. The germline gives CDR1 MNHEY, CDR2 SMNVEV (reference sequence). CDR3 length equals 15 residues. V dropped 5 bases and J dropped 0; count of bases not matched to a gene: 6. The CDR3 nucleotides are TGTGCCAGCAGTGCCGGGACAGCTATGAACACTGAAGCTTTCTTT. Protein: CASSAGTAMNTEAFF.